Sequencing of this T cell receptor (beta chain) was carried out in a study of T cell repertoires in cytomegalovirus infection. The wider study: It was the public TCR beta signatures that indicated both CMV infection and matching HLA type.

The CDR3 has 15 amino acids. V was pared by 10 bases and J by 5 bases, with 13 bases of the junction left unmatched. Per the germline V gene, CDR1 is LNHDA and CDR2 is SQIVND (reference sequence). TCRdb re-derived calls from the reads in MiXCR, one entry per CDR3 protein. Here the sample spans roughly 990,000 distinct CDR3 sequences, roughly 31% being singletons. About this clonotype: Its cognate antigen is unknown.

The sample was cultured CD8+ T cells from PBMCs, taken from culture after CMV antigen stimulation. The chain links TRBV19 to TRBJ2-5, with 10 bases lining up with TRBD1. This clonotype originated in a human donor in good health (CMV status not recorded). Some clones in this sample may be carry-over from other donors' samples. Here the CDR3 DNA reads TGTGCCACCAGGACCCGACAGGGGGCGCGGGAGACCCAGTACTTC. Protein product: CATRTRQGARETQYF.